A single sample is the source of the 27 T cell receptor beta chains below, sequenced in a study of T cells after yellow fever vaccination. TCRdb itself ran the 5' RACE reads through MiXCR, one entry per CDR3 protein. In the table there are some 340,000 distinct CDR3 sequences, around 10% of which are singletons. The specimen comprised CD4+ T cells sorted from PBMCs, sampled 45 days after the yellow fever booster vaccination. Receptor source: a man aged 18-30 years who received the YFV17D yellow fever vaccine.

CDR3 in amino acids: CAISDGPQPQHF. In nucleotides, the CDR3 is TGTGCCATCAGTGACGGGCCTCAGCCCCAGCATTTT. The chain combines TRBV10-3 with TRBJ1-5, with D unresolved. Germline CDR1 and CDR2: ENHRY and SYGVKD. The CDR3 loop spans 12 amino acids. V lost 3 bases to trimming and J lost 6 bases, with 6 bases between them.

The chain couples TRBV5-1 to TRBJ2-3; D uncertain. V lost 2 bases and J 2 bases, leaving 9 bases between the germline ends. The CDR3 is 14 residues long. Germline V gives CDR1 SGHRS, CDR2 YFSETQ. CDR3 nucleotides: TGCGCCAGCAGCTTTGGCACTTTCACAGATACGCAGTATTTT. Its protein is CASSFGTFTDTQYF.

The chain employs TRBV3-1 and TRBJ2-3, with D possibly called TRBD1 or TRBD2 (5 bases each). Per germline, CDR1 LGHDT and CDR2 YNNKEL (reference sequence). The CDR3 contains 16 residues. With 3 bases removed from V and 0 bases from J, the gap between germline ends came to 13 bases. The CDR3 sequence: CASSQRGFGSTDTQYF. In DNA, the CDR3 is TGTGCCAGCAGCCAGAGGGGTTTTGGGAGCACAGATACGCAGTATTTT.

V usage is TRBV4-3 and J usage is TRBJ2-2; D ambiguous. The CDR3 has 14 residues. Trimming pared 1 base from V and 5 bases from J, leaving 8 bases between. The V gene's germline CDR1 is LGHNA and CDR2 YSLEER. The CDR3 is CASSQGERTGELFF. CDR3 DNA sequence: TGCGCCAGCAGCCAAGGGGAAAGGACCGGGGAGCTGTTTTTT.

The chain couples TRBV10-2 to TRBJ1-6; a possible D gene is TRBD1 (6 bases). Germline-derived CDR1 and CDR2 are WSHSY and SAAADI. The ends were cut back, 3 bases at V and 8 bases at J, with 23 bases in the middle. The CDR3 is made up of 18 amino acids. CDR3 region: CASSEPSTGLVLDSPLHF. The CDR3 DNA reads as TGCGCCAGCAGTGAACCGTCGACAGGCTTGGTCTTGGATTCACCCCTCCACTTT.

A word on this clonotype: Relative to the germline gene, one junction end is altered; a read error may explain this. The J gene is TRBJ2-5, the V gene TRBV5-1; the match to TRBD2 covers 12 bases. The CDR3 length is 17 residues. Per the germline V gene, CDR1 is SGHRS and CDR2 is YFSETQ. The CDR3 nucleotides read TGCGCCAGCAGAGGGGGATGGACTAGCGGGGACCAGGAGACCCAGTACTTC. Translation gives CASRGGWTSGDQETQYF.

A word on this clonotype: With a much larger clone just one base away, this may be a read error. The CDR3 protein is CASSFGQGYGYTF. CDR3 DNA: TGTGCCAGCAGCTTTGGGCAGGGCTATGGCTACACCTTC. This sequence joins TRBV7-9 and TRBJ1-2, with D possibly matching TRBD1 (5 bases). Trimming removed 3 bases at V and 4 bases at J, with 9 bases between. This CDR3 spans 13 amino acids. Germline CDR1 is SEHNR and CDR2 is FQNEAQ (reference sequence).

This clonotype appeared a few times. CDR3 DNA: TGCAGCGTTGACGAAGACCGGATCTATGGCTACACCTTC. Its protein product is CSVDEDRIYGYTF. The chain employs TRBV29-1 and TRBJ1-2; D unclear. The germline gives CDR1 SQVTM, CDR2 ANQGSEA. This CDR3 comprises 13 residues. Trimming removed 3 bases from V and 4 bases from J, with 12 bases in between. The variable domain in full, completed from reference TRBV29-1 and TRBJ1-2, reads SAVISQKPSRDICQRGTSLTIQCQVDSQVTMMFWYRQQPGQSLTLIATANQGSEATYESGFVIDKFPISRPNLTFSTLTVSNMSPEDSSIYLCSVDEDRIYGYTFGSGTRLTVV.

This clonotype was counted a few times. The CDR3: CASSGQGIDTQYF. The CDR3 bases are TGTGCCAGCAGTGGACAGGGCATAGATACGCAGTATTTT. The rearrangement joins TRBV12-3 or TRBV12-4 to TRBJ2-3; 8 nucleotides agree with TRBD1. After removal of 5 bases from V and 5 bases from J, the junction contained 3 bases not matched to a gene. The CDR3 extends over 13 amino acids.

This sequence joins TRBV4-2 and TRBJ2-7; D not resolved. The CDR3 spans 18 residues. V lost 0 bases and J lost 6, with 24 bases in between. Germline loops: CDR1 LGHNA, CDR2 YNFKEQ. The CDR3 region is CASSQDPHSALRPFEQYF. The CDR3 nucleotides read TGTGCCAGCAGCCAAGATCCCCACTCCGCTTTGCGGCCCTTCGAGCAGTACTTC.

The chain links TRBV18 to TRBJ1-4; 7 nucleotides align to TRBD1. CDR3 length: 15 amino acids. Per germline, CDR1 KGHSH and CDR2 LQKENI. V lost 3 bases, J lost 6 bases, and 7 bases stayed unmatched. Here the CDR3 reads CASSPSIGGDEKLFF. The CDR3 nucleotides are TGTGCCAGCTCACCCTCGATAGGGGGCGATGAAAAACTGTTTTTT.

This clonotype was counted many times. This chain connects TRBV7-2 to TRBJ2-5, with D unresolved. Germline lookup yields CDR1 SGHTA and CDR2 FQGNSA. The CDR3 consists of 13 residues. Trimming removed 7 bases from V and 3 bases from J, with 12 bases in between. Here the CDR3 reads CASTPAIKETQYF. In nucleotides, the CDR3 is TGTGCCAGCACCCCGGCCATTAAAGAGACCCAGTACTTC.

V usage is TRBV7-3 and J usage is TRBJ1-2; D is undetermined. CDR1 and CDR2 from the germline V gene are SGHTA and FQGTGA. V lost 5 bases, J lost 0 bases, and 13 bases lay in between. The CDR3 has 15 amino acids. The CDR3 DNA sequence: TGTGCCAGCAGCCCCGACTCCCAGGCTAACTATGGCTACACCTTC. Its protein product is CASSPDSQANYGYTF.

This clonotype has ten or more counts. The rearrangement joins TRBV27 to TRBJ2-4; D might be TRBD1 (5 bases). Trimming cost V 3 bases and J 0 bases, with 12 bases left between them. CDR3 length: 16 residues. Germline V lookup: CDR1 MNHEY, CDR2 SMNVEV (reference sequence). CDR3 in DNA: TGTGCCAGCAGTTTCGGCGACAGCTTAGCCAAAAACATTCAGTACTTC. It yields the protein CASSFGDSLAKNIQYF.

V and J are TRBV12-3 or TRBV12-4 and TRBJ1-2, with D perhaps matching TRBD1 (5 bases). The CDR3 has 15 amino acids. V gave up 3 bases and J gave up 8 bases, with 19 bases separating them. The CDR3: CASSFQRQTLSGYTF. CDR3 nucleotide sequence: TGTGCCAGCAGTTTCCAGAGACAGACCCTTTCCGGCTACACCTTC.

The CDR3 DNA reads as TGTGCCAGCAGCTTCACGAGGGGAGATACGCAGTATTTT. This codes for CASSFTRGDTQYF. The rearrangement links TRBV11-2 to TRBJ2-3, with D perhaps TRBD1 or TRBD2 (5 bases each). CDR3 length: 13 residues. Germline V CDR1 and CDR2: SGHAT, FQNNGV. Trimming cost V 3 bases and J 5 bases, with 9 bases left between them.

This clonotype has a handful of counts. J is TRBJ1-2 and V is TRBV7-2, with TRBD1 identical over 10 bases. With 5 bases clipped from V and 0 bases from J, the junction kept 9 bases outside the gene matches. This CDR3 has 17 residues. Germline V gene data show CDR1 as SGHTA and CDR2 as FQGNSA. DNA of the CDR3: TGTGCCAGCAGCGCCCGGGACAGGGGCGTCTCTAACTATGGCTACACCTTC. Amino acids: CASSARDRGVSNYGYTF.

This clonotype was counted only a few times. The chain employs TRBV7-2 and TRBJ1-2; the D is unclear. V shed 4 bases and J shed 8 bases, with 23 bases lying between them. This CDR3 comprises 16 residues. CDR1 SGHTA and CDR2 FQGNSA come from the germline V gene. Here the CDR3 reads CASSSLGRTQARGYTF. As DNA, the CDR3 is TGTGCCAGCAGCTCATTAGGCAGGACCCAGGCCCGAGGCTACACCTTC.

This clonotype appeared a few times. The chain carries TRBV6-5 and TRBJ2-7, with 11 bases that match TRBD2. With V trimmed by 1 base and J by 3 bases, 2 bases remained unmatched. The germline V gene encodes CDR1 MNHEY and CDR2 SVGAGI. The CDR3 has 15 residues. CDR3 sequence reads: CASSYLGLAVYEQYF. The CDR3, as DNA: TGTGCCAGCAGTTACTTGGGACTAGCGGTCTACGAGCAGTACTTC.

CDR3 nucleotides: TGTGCCAGCCGCGGACTATTCGTCACAGATACGCAGTATTTT. This encodes CASRGLFVTDTQYF. The chain combines TRBV2 with TRBJ2-3, with D maybe TRBD2 (6 bases). V lost 8 bases, J lost 2 bases, and 14 bases lay in between. The CDR3 totals 14 residues. Germline V gives CDR1 SNHLY, CDR2 FYNNEI.

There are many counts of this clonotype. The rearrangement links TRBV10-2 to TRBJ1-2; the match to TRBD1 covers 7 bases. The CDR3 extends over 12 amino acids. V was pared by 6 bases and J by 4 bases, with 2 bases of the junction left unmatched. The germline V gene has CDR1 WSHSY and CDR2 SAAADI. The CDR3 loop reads CASRRDSYGYTF. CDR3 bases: TGCGCCAGCAGGAGGGACAGCTATGGCTACACCTTC.

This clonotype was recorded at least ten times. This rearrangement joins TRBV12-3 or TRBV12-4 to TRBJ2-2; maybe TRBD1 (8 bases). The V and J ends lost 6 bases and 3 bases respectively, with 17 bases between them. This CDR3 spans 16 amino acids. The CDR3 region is CASSKSGTGYTGELFF. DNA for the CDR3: TGTGCCAGCAGCAAGAGCGGGACAGGTTACACCGGGGAGCTGTTTTTT.

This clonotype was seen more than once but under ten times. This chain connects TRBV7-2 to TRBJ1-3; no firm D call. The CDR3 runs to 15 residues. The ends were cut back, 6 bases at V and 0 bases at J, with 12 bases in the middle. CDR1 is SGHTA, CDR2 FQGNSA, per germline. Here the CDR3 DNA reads TGTGCCAGCAGTGCGCAGTGGACCTCTGGAAACACCATATATTTT. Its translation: CASSAQWTSGNTIYF.

The CDR3, as DNA: TGTGCCAGTAGTATAGCGCGGACAATCTTCATTCAGTACTTC. Encoded protein: CASSIARTIFIQYF. The rearrangement links TRBV19 to TRBJ2-4; D possibly corresponds to TRBD1 (5 bases). The CDR3 covers 14 residues. V lost 1 base, J lost 9 bases, and 13 bases lay in between. The germline CDR1 and CDR2 sequences are LNHDA and SQIVND (reference sequence).

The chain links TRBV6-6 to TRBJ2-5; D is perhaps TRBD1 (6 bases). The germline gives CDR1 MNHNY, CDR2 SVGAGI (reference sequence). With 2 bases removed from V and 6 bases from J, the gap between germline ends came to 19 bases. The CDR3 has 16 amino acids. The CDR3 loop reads CASSYGRGNIRKTQYF. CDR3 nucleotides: TGTGCCAGCAGTTACGGCAGGGGCAATATCAGGAAGACCCAGTACTTC.

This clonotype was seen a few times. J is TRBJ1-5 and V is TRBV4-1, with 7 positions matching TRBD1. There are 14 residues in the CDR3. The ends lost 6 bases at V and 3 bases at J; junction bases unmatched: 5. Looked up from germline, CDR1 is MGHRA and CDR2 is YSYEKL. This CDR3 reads CASSLTGVNQPQHF. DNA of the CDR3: TGCGCCAGCAGTCTAACAGGGGTCAATCAGCCCCAGCATTTT.

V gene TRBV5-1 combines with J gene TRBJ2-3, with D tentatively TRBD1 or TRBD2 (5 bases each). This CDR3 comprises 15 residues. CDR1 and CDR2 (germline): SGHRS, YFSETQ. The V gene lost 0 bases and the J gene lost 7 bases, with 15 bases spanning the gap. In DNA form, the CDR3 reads TGCGCCAGCAGCTTGGCCGGGGCGGACCAAAATACGCAGTATTTT. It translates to CASSLAGADQNTQYF. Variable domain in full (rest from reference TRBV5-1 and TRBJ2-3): KAGVTQTPRYLIKTRGQQVTLSCSPISGHRSVSWYQQTPGQGLQFLFEYFSETQRNKGNFPGRFSGRQFSNSRSEMNVSTLELGDSALYLCASSLAGADQNTQYFGPGTRLTVL.